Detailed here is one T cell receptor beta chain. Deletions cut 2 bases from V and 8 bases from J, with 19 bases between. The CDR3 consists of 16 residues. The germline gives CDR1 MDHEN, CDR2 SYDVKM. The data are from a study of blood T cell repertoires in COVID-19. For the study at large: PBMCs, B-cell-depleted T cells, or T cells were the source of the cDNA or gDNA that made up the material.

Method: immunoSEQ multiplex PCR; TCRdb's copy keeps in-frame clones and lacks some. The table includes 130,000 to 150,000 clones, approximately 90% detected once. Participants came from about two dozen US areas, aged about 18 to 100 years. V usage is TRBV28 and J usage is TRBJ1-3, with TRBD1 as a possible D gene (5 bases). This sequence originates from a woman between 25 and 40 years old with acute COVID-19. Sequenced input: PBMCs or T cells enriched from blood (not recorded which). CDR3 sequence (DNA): TGTGCCAGCAGTTTAAGCCGCGGGGCACGGGGGGACACCATATATTTT. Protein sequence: CASSLSRGARGDTIYF.